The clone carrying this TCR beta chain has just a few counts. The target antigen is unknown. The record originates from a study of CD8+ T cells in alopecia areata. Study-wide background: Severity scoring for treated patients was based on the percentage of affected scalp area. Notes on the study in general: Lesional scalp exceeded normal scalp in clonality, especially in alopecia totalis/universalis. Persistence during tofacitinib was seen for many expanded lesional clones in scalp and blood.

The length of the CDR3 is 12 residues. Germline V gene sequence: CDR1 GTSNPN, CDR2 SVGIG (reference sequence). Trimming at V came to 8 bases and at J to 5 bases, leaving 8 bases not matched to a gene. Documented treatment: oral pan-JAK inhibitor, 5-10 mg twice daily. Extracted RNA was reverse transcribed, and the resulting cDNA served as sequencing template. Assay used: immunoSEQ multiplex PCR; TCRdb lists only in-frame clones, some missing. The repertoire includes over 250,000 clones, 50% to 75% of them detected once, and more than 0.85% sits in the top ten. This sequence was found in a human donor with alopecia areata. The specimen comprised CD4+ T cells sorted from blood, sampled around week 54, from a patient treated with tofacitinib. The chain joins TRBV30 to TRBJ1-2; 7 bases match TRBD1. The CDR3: CAVSGQLYGYTF. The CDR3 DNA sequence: TGTGCCGTCTCGGGACAGCTATATGGCTACACCTTC. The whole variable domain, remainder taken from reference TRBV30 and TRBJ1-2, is SQTIHQWPATLVQPVGSPLSLECTVEGTSNPNLYWYRQAAGRGLQLLFYSVGIGQISSEVPQNLSASRPQDRQFILSSKKLLLSDSGFYLCAVSGQLYGYTFGSGTRLTVV.